What follows describes a single TCR beta chain. Authors' processing steps: Amplification of reference gene primers provided the estimated nucleated cell counts. Here immunoSEQ multiplex PCR was the method, and the copy in TCRdb shows in-frame clones only, minus some. That table furnishes V, J and clone size, whereas the DNA furnished D and trimming. In the table there are some 410,000 clones, roughly 88% of which are singletons. CDR1 SGHDT and CDR2 YYEEEE come from the germline V gene. The V end was cut by 4 bases, the J end by 7 bases, with 20 bases between. CDR3 length: 15 amino acids. The cohort comprised adults aged about 18 to 90 years residing in under 25 US areas. Categorization into cohorts depended on clinical history that participants reported. This sample was included in a study of blood T cell repertoires in COVID-19. Turning to the study itself: The samples span acute and convalescent COVID-19 from the United States, Italy and Spain.

The sequenced material came from PBMCs or T cells enriched from blood (not recorded which). This clonotype originated in a young woman with acute COVID-19. The V gene is TRBV5-6, the J gene TRBJ1-1; D may be TRBD1 (6 bases). The CDR3 is CASSLRLGARSEAFF. For the CDR3, the DNA is TGTGCCAGCAGCCTTCGGTTGGGGGCGCGTAGTGAAGCTTTCTTT.